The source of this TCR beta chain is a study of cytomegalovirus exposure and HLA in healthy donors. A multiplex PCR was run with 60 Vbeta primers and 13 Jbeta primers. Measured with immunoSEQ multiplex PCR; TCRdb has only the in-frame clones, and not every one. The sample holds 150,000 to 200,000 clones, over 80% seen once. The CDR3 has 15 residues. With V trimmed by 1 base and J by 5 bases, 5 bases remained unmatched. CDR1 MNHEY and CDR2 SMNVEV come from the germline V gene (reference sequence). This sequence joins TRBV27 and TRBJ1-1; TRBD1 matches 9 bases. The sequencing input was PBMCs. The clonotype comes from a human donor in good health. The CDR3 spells CASSLLTGGGTEAFF. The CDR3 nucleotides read TGTGCCAGCAGTTTATTGACAGGGGGTGGGACTGAAGCTTTCTTT.